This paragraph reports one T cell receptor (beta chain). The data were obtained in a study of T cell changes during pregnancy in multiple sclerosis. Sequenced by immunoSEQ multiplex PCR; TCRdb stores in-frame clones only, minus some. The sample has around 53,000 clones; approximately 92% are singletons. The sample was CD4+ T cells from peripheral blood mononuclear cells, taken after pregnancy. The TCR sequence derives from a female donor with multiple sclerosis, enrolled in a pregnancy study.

CDR3 in amino acids: CASLGGHGYTF. DNA for the CDR3: TGTGCCTCCCTAGGAGGGCATGGCTACACCTTC. The chain employs TRBV30 and TRBJ1-2; D remains unclear. CDR1 is GTSNPN, CDR2 SVGIG, per germline (reference sequence). The CDR3 runs 11 residues. V shed 7 bases and J shed 6 bases, with 12 bases lying between them.